The T cell receptor (beta chain) under discussion was sequenced for a study of T cells after yellow fever vaccination. Study in general: Fractions containing few cells were prepared with SMART-Seq v4 Ultra Low Input. General study findings and limits: Most primary-vaccination clones reappeared after the booster (96% CD4, more than 70% CD8).

CDR3 length: 17 amino acids. Germline V gene sequence: CDR1 LGHNT, CDR2 FRNRAP. V lost 2 bases to trimming and J lost 7 bases; unmatched junction nucleotides: 11. 5'RACE template switching added a universal primer site and UMIs to TCR cDNA. One entry per CDR3 protein, called by TCRdb with MiXCR from the 5' RACE reads. The sample consists of around 230,000 distinct CDR3 sequences, around 6.7% of them appearing once. This clonotype was seen only a few times. Antigen specificity is unknown. This TCR came from a man younger than 40 who received the YFV17D yellow fever vaccine. The sample was CD4+ T cells sorted from PBMCs, taken on the day of the yellow fever booster vaccination. V and J are TRBV12-5 and TRBJ2-1; 10 nucleotides line up with TRBD2. CDR3 DNA sequence: TGTGCTAGTGGTTTGACTTCAAGCGGGAGGGCCAGGAATGAGCAGTTCTTC. Translation: CASGLTSSGRARNEQFF. The whole variable domain, remainder taken from reference TRBV12-5 and TRBJ2-1, is DARVTQTPRHKVTEMGQEVTMRCQPILGHNTVFWYRQTMMQGLELLAYFRNRAPLDDSGMPKDRFSAEMPDATLATLKIQPSEPRDSAVYFCASGLTSSGRARNEQFFGPGTRLTVL.